These T cell receptor beta chains were read from a single sample in a study of T-cell reconstitution after alpha-beta-depleted transplantation in children. TCRdb re-called the PCR reads with MiXCR, one entry per CDR3 protein. The profile covers about 210,000 distinct CDR3 sequences, with under 20% appearing a single time and about 41% taken by the ten largest. The source was PBMCs, mostly from graft donor cells, collected 360 days after TCRalphabeta/CD19-depleted stem cell transplant. The receptors derive from a male patient aged 2-15 years who had a stem cell transplant for acute lymphoblastic leukemia, so the T cells may come from the graft donor. Both conserved end residues are part of each CDR3. The order of the fields is clone size, J gene, V gene, D gene, CDR3 DNA, CDR3 protein. The D gene is left open where the match is weak. Clone size, where shown, is once, few, many, or a class for clones that have expanded.

- TRBJ1-5 TRBV20-1 TRBD1 TGCAGTGCTAGAACCAGGGGGTGGGATAGCAATCAGCCCCAGCATTTT CSARTRGWDSNQPQHF
- TRBJ1-2 TRBV29-1 - TGCAGCGCCTTGACAGCCCCAGGTGGCTACACCTTC CSALTAPGGYTF
- TRBJ1-2 TRBV11-1 - TGTGCCAGCAGCACCGACGGCTATGGCTACACCTTC CASSTDGYGYTF
- TRBJ2-7 TRBV7-2 - TGTGCCAGCAGCTTTCGACAGGCATCCTACGAGCAGTACTTC CASSFRQASYEQYF
few TRBJ1-5 TRBV12-3/TRBV12-4 - TGTGCCAGCAGTTCGTACAGGGCCGCGGGCAATCAGCCCCAGCATTTT CASSSYRAAGNQPQHF
many TRBJ2-3 TRBV20-1 TRBD2 TGCAGTGCTAGAGATCATAAGGCGGGAGCCACAGCGGATACGCAGTATTTT CSARDHKAGATADTQYF
few TRBJ1-1 TRBV7-2 - TGTGCCAGCAGCTTAGAGGGCAGACGGACTGAAGCTTTCTTT CASSLEGRRTEAFF
- TRBJ2-1 TRBV10-3 TRBD2 TGTACCATCAGCCCAGGTAGCGGGGTATCTAGCTCCTACAATGAGCAGTTCTTC CTISPGSGVSSSYNEQFF
- TRBJ2-5 TRBV27 TRBD1 TGTGCCAGCAGTTCCTTACAGGGGGCAGTGGAGACCCAGTACTTC CASSSLQGAVETQYF
- TRBJ2-2 TRBV10-1 - TGCGCCAGCAAGCCCAGGGAGAAACTAAGCCCCGGGGAGCTGTTTTTT CASKPREKLSPGELFF
- TRBJ2-7 TRBV12-3/TRBV12-4 - TGTGCCAGCAGTTTGAGGGCCCTTCGTGGGAGAGAGACCTACGAGCAGTACTTC CASSLRALRGRETYEQYF
- TRBJ2-5 TRBV20-1 - TGCAGTGCTAGAGATATGGCTAGCTTACGCCAAGAGACCCAGTACTTC CSARDMASLRQETQYF
- TRBJ1-1 TRBV2 TRBD1 TGTGCCAGCCGAACAGGGGGCTTCACTGAAGCTTTCTTT CASRTGGFTEAFF
- TRBJ2-1 TRBV12-3/TRBV12-4 TRBD1 TGTGCCAGCAGGCCTACAGGGGACGAGCAGTTCTTC CASRPTGDEQFF
- TRBJ1-4 TRBV7-2 - TGTGCCAGCAGCCGGGAGGGTGGCGCTAATGAAAAACTGTTTTTT CASSREGGANEKLFF
many TRBJ2-7 TRBV20-1 - TGCAGTGCCGGCCGACTAGATGACTCAACTGGGTACGAGCAGTACTTC CSAGRLDDSTGYEQYF
- TRBJ1-2 TRBV5-5 TRBD1 TGTGCCAGCAGCCCGTTGGGACAGGGGACCTATGGCTACACCTTC CASSPLGQGTYGYTF
- TRBJ1-5 TRBV4-3 - TGCGCCAGCAGCCAAGGCTGGGACCAGCCCCAGCATTTT CASSQGWDQPQHF
many TRBJ2-7 TRBV3-1 TRBD2 TGTGCCAGCAGCCAACTAGCGGGGGCAGACGAGCAGTACTTC CASSQLAGADEQYF
- TRBJ2-1 TRBV4-1 TRBD2 TGCGCCAGCAGCCAAGGTTTAGCGGGAGGGCCGGGCAATGAGCAGTTCTTC CASSQGLAGGPGNEQFF
many TRBJ2-5 TRBV5-1 TRBD2 TGCGCCAGCAGCTCTAGCGGGAGAGGGGCAGAGACCCAGTACTTC CASSSSGRGAETQYF
many TRBJ2-7 TRBV20-1 TRBD1 TGCAGTGCTAGAGATCTAGGGACAGAGATTGGCGAGCAGTACTTC CSARDLGTEIGEQYF
- TRBJ2-5 TRBV11-3 TRBD1 TGTGCCAGCAGGGACCGGGACAGACAAGAGACCCAGTACTTC CASRDRDRQETQYF
few TRBJ1-2 TRBV10-3 - TGTGCCATCAGTGGGTCGGACAGCGGCTACACCTTC CAISGSDSGYTF
few TRBJ2-7 TRBV6-1 TRBD2 TGTGCCAGCAGATCCGGGACTAGCGGCTACGAGCAGTACTTC CASRSGTSGYEQYF
few TRBJ2-7 TRBV10-3 - TGTGCCATCAGCCGACGTGAACCCTACGAGCAGTACTTC CAISRREPYEQYF
few TRBJ2-7 TRBV3-1 - TGTGCCAGCAGCCCGATACCCGGACTGGGCCTGGGCGAGCAGTACTTC CASSPIPGLGLGEQYF
few TRBJ2-7 TRBV27 - TGTGCCAGCAGTTTTAACAGAGAGTGGCAGTACTTC CASSFNREWQYF
- TRBJ1-2 TRBV4-3 - TGCGCCAGCAGCCCGCAGCGAGGCGCCCTAAACTATGGCTACACCTTC CASSPQRGALNYGYTF
- TRBJ2-3 TRBV5-1 TRBD1 TGCGCCAGCAGCACAGGGGACCTTCGAGGTCCAGATACGCAGTATTTT CASSTGDLRGPDTQYF
- TRBJ2-5 TRBV7-9 - TGTGCCAGCAGCCCGAGGACATCTGAGACCCAGTACTTC CASSPRTSETQYF
- TRBJ1-5 TRBV3-1 - TGTGCCAGCAGCCTTCGGAATAGCAATAAGCCCCAGCATTTT CASSLRNSNKPQHF
- TRBJ2-1 TRBV7-2 - TGTGCCAGCAGCTTTGAGGACTGGTACAATGAGCAGTTCTTC CASSFEDWYNEQFF
- TRBJ2-1 TRBV6-1 - TGTGCCAGCCCGGGACGCAGCTACAATGAGCAGTTCTTC CASPGRSYNEQFF
few TRBJ1-6 TRBV20-1 TRBD1 TGCAGTGCGACGGGGACAGGGTACAATTCACCCCTCCACTTT CSATGTGYNSPLHF
few TRBJ1-1 TRBV12-3/TRBV12-4 - TGTGCCAGCACCTATATGTTGAACACTGAAGCTTTCTTT CASTYMLNTEAFF
few TRBJ1-5 TRBV7-8 - TGTGCCAGCAGCTTAGAGGACAGCAATCAGCCCCAGCATTTT CASSLEDSNQPQHF
- TRBJ1-5 TRBV5-1 - TGCGCCAGCAGCTACGGACAGTATCAGCCCCAGCATTTT CASSYGQYQPQHF
- TRBJ1-2 TRBV2 TRBD1 TGTGCCAGCAGTGCCCTCCCCGGACAGGGAAGTGGCTACACCTTC CASSALPGQGSGYTF
few TRBJ1-1 TRBV12-3/TRBV12-4 TRBD1 TGTGCCAGCAGTTACAGGGGGAGGACTGAAGCTTTCTTT CASSYRGRTEAFF
- TRBJ2-5 TRBV7-2 - TGTGCCAGCAGCTCATCGACAGGATATGCCCAGTACTTC CASSSSTGYAQYF
- TRBJ1-1 TRBV20-1 - TGCAGTGCCAGTACCAGGGATAGCACTGAAGCTTTCTTT CSASTRDSTEAFF
- TRBJ1-2 TRBV29-1 TRBD1 TGCAGCGCCGGAGGGGACAGGGAAAACTATGGCTACACCTTC CSAGGDRENYGYTF
- TRBJ2-5 TRBV27 - TGTGCCAGCAGTTTAACGAATCCGGGACCCGTCCGGGTCCAAGAGACCCAGTACTTC CASSLTNPGPVRVQETQYF
many TRBJ2-5 TRBV7-9 - TGTGCCAGCAGCTTATTCCAAGAGACCCAGTACTTC CASSLFQETQYF
- TRBJ2-7 TRBV27 TRBD1 TGTGCCAGCAGTTTAAGTTTACAGGGGGCGAATGAGCAGTACTTC CASSLSLQGANEQYF
few TRBJ2-7 TRBV5-1 TRBD2 TGCGCCAGCAGCCCTGGGGCTAGCGGAACCGAGCAGTACTTC CASSPGASGTEQYF
few TRBJ1-1 TRBV15 - TGTGCCACCAGCAGAGATCGGGCCACGAACACTGAAGCTTTCTTT CATSRDRATNTEAFF
few TRBJ2-1 TRBV11-1 - TGTGCCAGCAGGGCGATCAGGGCGGAGGGGGACAATGAGCAGTTCTTC CASRAIRAEGDNEQFF
few TRBJ2-5 TRBV11-1 TRBD2 TGTGCCAGCAGCTTAGTCCCGCTAGCGGGGGATCTTACAGAGACCCAGTACTTC CASSLVPLAGDLTETQYF
- TRBJ2-1 TRBV15 TRBD1 TGTGCCACCCTACATAGGGGGCCACGCTCCTACAATGAGCAGTTCTTC CATLHRGPRSYNEQFF
few TRBJ2-3 TRBV18 TRBD1 TGTGCCAGCTCACCACGACAGGGTGGAGGCACAGATACGCAGTATTTT CASSPRQGGGTDTQYF